This TCR beta chain was sequenced during a study of control samples from healthy donors and cancer patients. Here immunoSEQ multiplex PCR was the method, and the copy in TCRdb shows in-frame clones only, minus some. This sample yields about 410,000 clones, of which around nine tenths are seen a single time; around 6.4% belongs to the top ten. Germline CDR1 reads LNHDA; CDR2 reads SQIVND (reference sequence). This CDR3 region has 13 residues. Trimming took off 1 base at V and 4 bases at J, with 7 bases between the two ends. As concerns this clone: Other DNA sequences in this specimen translate into the identical CDR3.

V gene TRBV19 combines with J gene TRBJ2-5; D remains ambiguous. The TCR was taken from a man aged 40-55 years with head and neck cancer. The sequencing sample was made of PBMCs. As DNA, the CDR3 is TGTGCCAGTAGTATAGGGGGATTAGAGACCCAGTACTTC. This encodes CASSIGGLETQYF.